A selection of T cell receptor beta chains follows, all from one sample in a study of metastatic and nonmetastatic thyroid tumors. TCRdb ran MiXCR on the PCR reads. The top ten clones hold around 3.4% of a sample with 45,000 to 50,000 clones, around 25% of them seen once. Sequences were obtained from blood. These receptors were taken from a male donor with papillary thyroid cancer or a benign thyroid nodule (not recorded which). Some clones in this sample may be carry-over from other donors' samples. Both conserved end residues are part of each CDR3. Each record gives: CDR3 protein, CDR3 DNA, V gene, D gene, J gene, clone size. D genes are given only for firm matches. Some rows have no size entry. The others give once, few or many, or a class for an expanded clone.

CSAFSASGSSYEQYF,TGCAGTGCCTTCTCGGCTAGCGGGAGCTCCTACGAGCAGTACTTC,TRBV20-1,TRBD2,TRBJ2-7,.
CASSSTWVGVKYF,TGTGCCAGCAGTTCCACCTGGGTGGGGGTAAAATACTTC,TRBV27,.,TRBJ1-2,many
CSARDSGRAYEQFF,TGCAGTGCTAGAGATAGCGGGAGGGCCTATGAGCAGTTCTTC,TRBV20-1,TRBD2,TRBJ2-1,many
CASSYGRLAGGLDPYEQYF,TGTGCCAGCAGTTACGGTAGACTAGCGGGAGGGCTGGACCCCTACGAGCAGTACTTC,TRBV6-5,TRBD2,TRBJ2-7,many
CASSQAGTGVVEQYF,TGTGCCAGCAGCCAAGCCGGGACAGGGGTGGTCGAGCAGTACTTC,TRBV14,TRBD1,TRBJ2-7,many
CAISESDRSLNYGYTF,TGTGCCATCAGTGAGTCGGACAGGTCCCTTAACTATGGCTACACCTTC,TRBV10-3,TRBD1,TRBJ1-2,few
CASSFLHGRSGDTQYF,TGCGCCAGCAGCTTCTTACATGGCCGCAGTGGAGATACGCAGTATTTT,TRBV5-1,.,TRBJ2-3,.
CASSARIGDYYEQYF,TGTGCCAGCAGCGCCCGGATTGGGGATTACTACGAGCAGTACTTC,TRBV27,.,TRBJ2-7,few
CASSGTSYNEQFF,TGTGCCAGCAGCGGGACTAGCTACAATGAGCAGTTCTTC,TRBV6-4,TRBD2,TRBJ2-1,few
CASLGGRGSYEQYF,TGCGCCAGCTTAGGCGGGAGGGGATCCTACGAGCAGTACTTC,TRBV10-1,TRBD2,TRBJ2-7,many
CSARDAGREFDEQYF,TGCAGTGCTAGAGATGCCGGGCGGGAGTTCGACGAGCAGTACTTC,TRBV20-1,TRBD2,TRBJ2-7,many
CASSTTISRGEQYF,TGTGCCAGCAGTACCACCATCTCGAGGGGCGAGCAGTACTTC,TRBV27,.,TRBJ2-7,.
CASSPGEGHEQYF,TGTGCCAGCTCACCGGGCGAGGGACACGAGCAGTACTTC,TRBV18,.,TRBJ2-7,.
CSAGTSGTDTQYF,TGCAGTGCTGGGACTAGCGGCACAGATACGCAGTATTTT,TRBV20-1,TRBD2,TRBJ2-3,.
CASSPDTHYEQYF,TGTGCCAGCTCACCAGACACTCACTACGAGCAGTACTTC,TRBV18,.,TRBJ2-7,.
CASSQVEVGTYEQYF,TGTGCCAGCAGCCAAGTGGAGGTAGGGACCTACGAGCAGTACTTC,TRBV3-1,.,TRBJ2-7,once
CASSSWTDNQPQHF,TGTGCCAGCAGCTCCTGGACGGACAATCAGCCCCAGCATTTT,TRBV7-8,.,TRBJ1-5,many
CSASEGAGGLEQYF,TGCAGTGCTAGTGAGGGAGCGGGAGGGTTAGAGCAGTACTTC,TRBV20-1,TRBD2,TRBJ2-7,many
CASSLQVPPYEQYF,TGCGCCAGCAGCTTGCAGGTGCCCCCATACGAGCAGTACTTC,TRBV5-1,.,TRBJ2-7,.
CAWSAGQGYTF,TGTGCCTGGAGTGCGGGACAAGGCTACACCTTC,TRBV30,.,TRBJ1-2,.
CASNRFGLRLGTEAFF,TGTGCCAGTAATCGGTTTGGGTTACGTCTAGGGACTGAAGCTTTCTTT,TRBV19,.,TRBJ1-1,many
CAWRTAYIQYF,TGTGCCTGGAGGACAGCCTATATTCAGTACTTC,TRBV30,.,TRBJ2-7,.
CAILESGNYNEQFF,TGTGCCATCCTCGAAAGCGGGAACTACAATGAGCAGTTCTTC,TRBV5-4,TRBD2,TRBJ2-1,many
CASSLSQPQHF,TGTGCCAGCAGTCTTAGTCAGCCCCAGCATTTT,TRBV12-3/TRBV12-4,.,TRBJ1-5,.
CASSLDRANEQYF,TGCGCCAGCAGCTTAGACAGGGCGAACGAGCAGTACTTC,TRBV11-2,TRBD1,TRBJ2-7,many
CASSFSMNTEAFF,TGCGCCAGCAGCTTCTCAATGAACACTGAAGCTTTCTTT,TRBV5-1,.,TRBJ1-1,many
CASSLGQNSNYGYTF,TGCGCCAGCAGCTTGGGACAGAACTCTAACTATGGCTACACCTTC,TRBV5-1,.,TRBJ1-2,.
CASRVGGGNYEQYF,TGTGCCAGCAGAGTGGGAGGGGGGAATTACGAGCAGTACTTC,TRBV6-1,.,TRBJ2-7,.
CASSEYGHSGLNYGYTF,TGTGCCAGCAGTGAATACGGCCATAGCGGCCTGAACTATGGCTACACCTTC,TRBV25-1,.,TRBJ1-2,medium-sized
CSARDRDRGNTGELFF,TGCAGTGCTAGAGATAGGGACAGGGGGAACACCGGGGAGCTGTTTTTT,TRBV20-1,TRBD1,TRBJ2-2,few
CASTSRANQPQHF,TGTGCCAGCACCTCAAGGGCGAATCAGCCCCAGCATTTT,TRBV6-1,.,TRBJ1-5,medium-sized
CASKQRGAAGNTIYF,TGTGCCAGCAAACAACGCGGGGCCGCTGGAAACACCATATATTTT,TRBV6-1,.,TRBJ1-3,many
CASNPGTGESEQYF,TGTGCCAGCAATCCGGGGACAGGGGAGAGCGAGCAGTACTTC,TRBV5-4,TRBD1,TRBJ2-7,many
CASSPQTGPHSYNSPLHF,TGCGCCAGCAGCCCTCAGACAGGGCCTCACTCCTATAATTCACCCCTCCACTTT,TRBV4-1,TRBD1,TRBJ1-6,medium-sized
CSARDRGDLRAKNIQYF,TGCAGTGCTAGAGATCGTGGGGACTTGCGTGCCAAAAACATTCAGTACTTC,TRBV20-1,.,TRBJ2-4,.
CASSTSRQGKGGYTF,TGTGCCAGCAGTACTAGCCGACAGGGAAAAGGTGGCTACACCTTC,TRBV28,TRBD1,TRBJ1-2,.
CASSPRGLNGELFF,TGTGCCAGCAGCCCCAGGGGGTTAAACGGGGAGCTGTTTTTT,TRBV11-3,TRBD1,TRBJ2-2,.
CSARVGLAGRSDTQYF,TGCAGTGCTAGAGTCGGGCTAGCGGGAAGGTCTGATACGCAGTATTTT,TRBV20-1,TRBD2,TRBJ2-3,.
CASSQGTGGWGTEAFF,TGTGCCAGCAGCCAGGGGACAGGGGGCTGGGGCACTGAAGCTTTCTTT,TRBV3-1,TRBD1,TRBJ1-1,many
CASSSLSGGYTF,TGTGCCAGCAGTTCCTTGAGTGGAGGCTACACCTTC,TRBV28,.,TRBJ1-2,few
CASSLVGPNLSGANVLTF,TGTGCCAGCAGCTTAGTGGGGCCCAATCTCTCTGGGGCCAACGTCCTGACTTTC,TRBV7-9,.,TRBJ2-6,many
CASRGGTSGSYEQYF,TGTGCCAGCAGGGGCGGGACTAGCGGGAGCTACGAGCAGTACTTC,TRBV28,TRBD2,TRBJ2-7,medium-sized
CASSRGLASSTDTQYF,TGTGCCAGCAGCCGAGGACTAGCGTCCAGCACAGATACGCAGTATTTT,TRBV11-1,TRBD2,TRBJ2-3,once
CASSQVAGALDTQYF,TGTGCCAGCAGCCAAGTAGCGGGAGCTTTGGATACGCAGTATTTT,TRBV3-1,TRBD2,TRBJ2-3,.
CASSLYSGGAESEQFF,TGTGCCAGCAGTTTATATAGCGGGGGGGCTGAGAGTGAGCAGTTCTTC,TRBV6-1,TRBD2,TRBJ2-1,.
CASSRLPGQGDNEQFF,TGTGCCAGCAGCCGACTACCGGGACAGGGGGACAATGAGCAGTTCTTC,TRBV6-1,TRBD1,TRBJ2-1,many